The T cell receptor beta chain under discussion was sequenced for a study of cytomegalovirus exposure and HLA in healthy donors. Study results and caveats: Association of roughly 17,000 TCR beta sequences with HLA alleles was found at 0.05 false discovery rate in a later analysis. There were 164 TCR beta chains listed as cytomegalovirus-associated. Three chains linked to CMV were shown in vitro to be specific for CMV antigens. Exclusion applied to some V segments, including TRBV6-2 and TRBV6-3, as they were indistinguishable.

The PCR had 60 Vbeta and 13 Jbeta primers. Sequencing used immunoSEQ multiplex PCR; TCRdb keeps in-frame clones, though not all of them. The data contain 150,000 to 200,000 clones, about 80% of them singletons. Comment on this clone: Its antigen is not known.

Germline V gives CDR1 LGHNA, CDR2 YSLEER. The CDR3 consists of 13 residues. Trimming pared 5 bases from V and 4 bases from J, leaving 10 bases between. The chain has TRBV4-3 and TRBJ2-3; D remains unclear. The clonotype was recovered from a woman younger than 45 in good health and CMV-seropositive. The source material was PBMCs. The CDR3 DNA is TGCGCCAGCAGCTACACCGCCGCAGATACGCAGTATTTT. It yields the protein CASSYTAADTQYF.